A single T cell receptor (beta chain) is shown here with its context. The data derive from a study of blood T cell repertoires in COVID-19. Profiling relied on immunoSEQ multiplex PCR, and the TCRdb table lists in-frame clones only, not all of them. The sample has over 300,000 clones; about 90% are singletons. This CDR3 spans 13 amino acids. Germline CDR1 SGHAT, CDR2 FQNNGV. The V end lost 5 bases, the J end lost 3 bases, and 8 bases lay between the germline ends. The sequence came from a man aged 18 to 35 with active or convalescent COVID-19. Material for sequencing was peripheral blood. This rearrangement joins TRBV11-2 to TRBJ1-3; D not certain. The CDR3 DNA reads TGTGCCAGCAGCCCCGGGGTTGGAAACACCATATATTTT. It codes for CASSPGVGNTIYF.